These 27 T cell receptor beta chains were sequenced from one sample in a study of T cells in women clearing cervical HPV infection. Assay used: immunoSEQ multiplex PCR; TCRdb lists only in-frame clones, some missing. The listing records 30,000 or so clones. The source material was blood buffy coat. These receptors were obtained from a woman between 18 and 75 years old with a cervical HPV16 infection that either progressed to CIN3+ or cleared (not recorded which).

CDR3 DNA (partial): TGTGCCAGTAGTATCAGGGGGCTGGTGAACACTGAA. Protein product: CASSIRGLVNTE. In full, the CDR3 reads CASSIRGLVNTEAFF. V usage is TRBV19 and J usage is TRBJ1-1; 8 positions match TRBD1. The CDR3 is cut off 3 residues early in the read; its end comes from the germline J gene. Germline lookup yields CDR1 LNHDA and CDR2 SQIVND (reference sequence). V gave up 3 bases and J gave up 0 bases; unmatched junction bases: 3. The length of the CDR3 is 15 residues.

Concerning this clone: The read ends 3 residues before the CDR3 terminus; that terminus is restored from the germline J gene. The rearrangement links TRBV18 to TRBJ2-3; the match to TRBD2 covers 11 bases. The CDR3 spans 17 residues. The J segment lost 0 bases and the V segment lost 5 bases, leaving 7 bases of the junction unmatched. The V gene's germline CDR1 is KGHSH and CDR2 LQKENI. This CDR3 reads CASSVTSGTTSTDTQYF. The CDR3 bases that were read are TGTGCCAGCTCAGTGACTAGCGGGACCACTAGCACAGATACG.

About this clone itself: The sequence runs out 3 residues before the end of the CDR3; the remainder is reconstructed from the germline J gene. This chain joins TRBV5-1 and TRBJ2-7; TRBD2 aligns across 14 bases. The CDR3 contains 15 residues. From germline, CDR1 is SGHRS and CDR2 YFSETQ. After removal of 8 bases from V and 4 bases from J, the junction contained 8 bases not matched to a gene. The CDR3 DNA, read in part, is TGCGCCAGGATACGGGGACTAGCGGGAGAATACGAG. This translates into CARIRGLAGEYE. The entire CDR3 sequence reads CARIRGLAGEYEQYF.

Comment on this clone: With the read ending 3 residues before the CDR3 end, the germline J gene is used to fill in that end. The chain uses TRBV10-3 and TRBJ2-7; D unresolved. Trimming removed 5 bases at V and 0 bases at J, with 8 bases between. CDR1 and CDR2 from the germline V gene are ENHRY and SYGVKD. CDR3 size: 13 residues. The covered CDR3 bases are TGTGCCATCAGTAGTATCGGCTCCTACGAG. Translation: CAISSIGSYE. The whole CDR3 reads CAISSIGSYEQYF.

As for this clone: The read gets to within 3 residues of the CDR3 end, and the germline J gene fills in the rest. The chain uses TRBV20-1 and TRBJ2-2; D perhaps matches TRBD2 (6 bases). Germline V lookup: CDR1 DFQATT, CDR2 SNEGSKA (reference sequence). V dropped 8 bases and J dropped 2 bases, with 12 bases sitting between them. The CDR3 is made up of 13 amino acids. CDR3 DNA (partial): TGCAGTATAGACGGACTAAACACCGGGGAG. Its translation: CSIDGLNTGE. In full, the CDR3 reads CSIDGLNTGELFF.

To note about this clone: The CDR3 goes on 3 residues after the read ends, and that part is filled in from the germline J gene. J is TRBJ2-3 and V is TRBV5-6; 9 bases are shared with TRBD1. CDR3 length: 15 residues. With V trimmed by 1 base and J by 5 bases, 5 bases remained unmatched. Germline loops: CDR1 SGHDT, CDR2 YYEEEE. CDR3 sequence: CASSLSGTGLDTQYF. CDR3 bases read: TGTGCCAGCAGCTTGTCCGGGACAGGGTTAGATACG.

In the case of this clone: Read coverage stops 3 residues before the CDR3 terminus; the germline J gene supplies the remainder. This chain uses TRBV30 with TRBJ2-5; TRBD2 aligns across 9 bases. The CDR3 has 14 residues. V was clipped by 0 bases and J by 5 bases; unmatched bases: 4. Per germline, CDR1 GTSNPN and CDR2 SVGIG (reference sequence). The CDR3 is CAWSVGSGSETQYF. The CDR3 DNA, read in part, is TGTGCCTGGAGTGTGGGTAGCGGGAGTGAGACC.

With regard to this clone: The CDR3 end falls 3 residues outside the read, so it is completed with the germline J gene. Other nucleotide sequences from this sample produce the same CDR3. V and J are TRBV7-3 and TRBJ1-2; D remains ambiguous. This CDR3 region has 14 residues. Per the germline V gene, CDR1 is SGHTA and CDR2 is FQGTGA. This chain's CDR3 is CASSTELAGGPYTF. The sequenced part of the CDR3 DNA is TGTGCCAGCAGCACCGAACTAGCGGGAGGGCCC.

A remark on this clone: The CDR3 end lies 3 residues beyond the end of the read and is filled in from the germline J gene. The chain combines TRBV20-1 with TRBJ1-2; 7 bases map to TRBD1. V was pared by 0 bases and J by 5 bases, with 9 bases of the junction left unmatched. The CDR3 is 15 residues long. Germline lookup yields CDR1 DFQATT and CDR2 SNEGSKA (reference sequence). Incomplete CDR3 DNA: TGCAGTGCTAGAGAGTGGGGACAGAAGGTATATGGC. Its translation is CSAREWGQKVYG. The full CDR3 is CSAREWGQKVYGYTF.

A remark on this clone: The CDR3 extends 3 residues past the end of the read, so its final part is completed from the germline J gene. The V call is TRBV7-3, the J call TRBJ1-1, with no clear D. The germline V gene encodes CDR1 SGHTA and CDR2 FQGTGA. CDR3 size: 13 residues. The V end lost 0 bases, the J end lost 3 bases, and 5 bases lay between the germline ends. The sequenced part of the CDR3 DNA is TGTGCCAGCAGCTTAACGGTAGACACTGAA. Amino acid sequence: CASSLTVDTE. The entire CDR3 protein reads CASSLTVDTEAFF.

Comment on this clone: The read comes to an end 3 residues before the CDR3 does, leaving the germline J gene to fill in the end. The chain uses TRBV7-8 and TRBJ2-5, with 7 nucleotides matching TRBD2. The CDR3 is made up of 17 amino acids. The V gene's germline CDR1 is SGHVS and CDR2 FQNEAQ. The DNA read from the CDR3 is TGTGCCAGCAGCTTAGGGGCGGGAGATGGAGCCACAGATACC. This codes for CASSLGAGDGATDT. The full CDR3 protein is CASSLGAGDGATDTQYF.

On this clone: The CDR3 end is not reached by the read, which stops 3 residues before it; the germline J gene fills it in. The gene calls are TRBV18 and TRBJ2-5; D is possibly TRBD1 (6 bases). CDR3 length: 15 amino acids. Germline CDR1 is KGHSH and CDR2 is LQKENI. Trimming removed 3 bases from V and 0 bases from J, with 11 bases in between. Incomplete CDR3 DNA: TGTGCCAGCTCACCTGGGGGCTGGTACCAAGAGACC. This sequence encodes CASSPGGWYQET. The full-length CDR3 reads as CASSPGGWYQETQYF.

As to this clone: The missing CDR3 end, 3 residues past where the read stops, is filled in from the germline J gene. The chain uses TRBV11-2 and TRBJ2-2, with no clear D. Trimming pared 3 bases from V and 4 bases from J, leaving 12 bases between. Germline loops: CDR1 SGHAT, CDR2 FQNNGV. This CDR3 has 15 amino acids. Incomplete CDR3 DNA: TGTGCCAGCAGCTTTAATCCCCCGGGCACCGGGGAG. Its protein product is CASSFNPPGTGE. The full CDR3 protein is CASSFNPPGTGELFF. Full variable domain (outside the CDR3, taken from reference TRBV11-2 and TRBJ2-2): EAGVAQSPRYKIIEKRQSVAFWCNPISGHATLYWYQQILGQGPKLLIQFQNNGVVDDSQLPKDRFSAERLKGVDSTLKIQPAKLEDSAVYLCASSFNPPGTGELFFGEGSRLTVL.

The sequenced part of the CDR3 DNA is TGTGCCAGCAGTCCCGGACTAGCGGGAGGGAGGGATACG. Translation: CASSPGLAGGRDT. The whole CDR3 region reads CASSPGLAGGRDTQYF. V is TRBV2 and J is TRBJ2-3, with 15 nucleotides matching TRBD2. The CDR3 end falls 3 residues outside the read, so it is completed with the germline J gene. Germline CDR1 reads SNHLY; CDR2 reads FYNNEI. This CDR3 has 16 residues. The V gene end was trimmed by 5 bases and the J gene end by 6 bases; junction bases not matched to a gene: 6.

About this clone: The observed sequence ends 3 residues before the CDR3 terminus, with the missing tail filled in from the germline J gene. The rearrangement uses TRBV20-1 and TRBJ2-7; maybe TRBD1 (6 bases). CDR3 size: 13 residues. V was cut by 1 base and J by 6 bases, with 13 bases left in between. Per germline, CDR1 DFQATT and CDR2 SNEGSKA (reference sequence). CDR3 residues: CSARGRGMGEQYF. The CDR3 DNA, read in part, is TGCAGTGCTAGAGGCAGGGGCATGGGCGAG.

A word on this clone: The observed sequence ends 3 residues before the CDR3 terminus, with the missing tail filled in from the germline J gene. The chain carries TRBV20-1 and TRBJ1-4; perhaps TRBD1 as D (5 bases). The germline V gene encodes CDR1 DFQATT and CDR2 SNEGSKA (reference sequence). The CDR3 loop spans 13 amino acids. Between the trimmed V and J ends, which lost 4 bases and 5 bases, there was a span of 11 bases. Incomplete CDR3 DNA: TGCAGTGCTACGGGACTGACCAATGAAAAA. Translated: CSATGLTNEK. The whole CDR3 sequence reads CSATGLTNEKLFF.

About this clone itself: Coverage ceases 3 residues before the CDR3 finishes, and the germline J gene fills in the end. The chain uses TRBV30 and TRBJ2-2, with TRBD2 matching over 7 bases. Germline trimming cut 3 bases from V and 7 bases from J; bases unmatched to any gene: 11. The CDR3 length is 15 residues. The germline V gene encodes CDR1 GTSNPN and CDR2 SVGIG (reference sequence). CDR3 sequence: CAWSPGTTYVGELFF. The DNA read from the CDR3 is TGTGCCTGGAGCCCAGGGACTACATATGTCGGGGAG.

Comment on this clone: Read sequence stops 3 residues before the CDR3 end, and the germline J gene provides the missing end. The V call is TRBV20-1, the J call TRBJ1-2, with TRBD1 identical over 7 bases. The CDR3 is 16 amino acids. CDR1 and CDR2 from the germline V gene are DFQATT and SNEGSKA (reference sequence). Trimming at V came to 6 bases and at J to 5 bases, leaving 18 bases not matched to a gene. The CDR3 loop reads CSAKGQGVQRSYGYTF. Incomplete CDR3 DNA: TGCAGTGCAAAGGGGCAGGGGGTGCAAAGATCGTATGGC.

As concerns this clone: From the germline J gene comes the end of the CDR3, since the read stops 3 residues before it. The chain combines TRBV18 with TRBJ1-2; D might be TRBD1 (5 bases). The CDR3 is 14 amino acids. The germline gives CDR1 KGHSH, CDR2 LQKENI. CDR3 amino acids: CASSPPGGYNDYTF. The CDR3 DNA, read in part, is TGTGCCAGCTCACCACCCGGGGGGTACAATGAC.

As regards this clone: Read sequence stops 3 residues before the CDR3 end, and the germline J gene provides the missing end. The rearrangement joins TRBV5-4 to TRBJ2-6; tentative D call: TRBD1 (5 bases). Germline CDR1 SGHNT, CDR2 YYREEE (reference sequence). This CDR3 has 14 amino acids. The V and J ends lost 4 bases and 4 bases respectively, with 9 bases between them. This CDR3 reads CASSGAQGANVLTF. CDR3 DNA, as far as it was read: TGTGCCAGCAGCGGGGCACAGGGGGCCAACGTC.

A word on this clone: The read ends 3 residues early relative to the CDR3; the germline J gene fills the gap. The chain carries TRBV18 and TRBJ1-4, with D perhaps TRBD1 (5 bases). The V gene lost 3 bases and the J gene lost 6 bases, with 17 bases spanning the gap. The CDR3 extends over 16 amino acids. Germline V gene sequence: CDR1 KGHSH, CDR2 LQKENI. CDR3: CASSPAEGVLDEKLFF. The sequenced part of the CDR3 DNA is TGTGCCAGCTCACCTGCGGAAGGGGTCTTGGATGAAAAA. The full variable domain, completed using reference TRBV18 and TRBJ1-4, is NAGVMQNPRHLVRRRGQEARLRCSPMKGHSHVYWYRQLPEEGLKFMVYLQKENIIDESGMPKERFSAEFPKEGPSILRIQQVVRGDSAAYFCASSPAEGVLDEKLFFGSGTQLSVL.

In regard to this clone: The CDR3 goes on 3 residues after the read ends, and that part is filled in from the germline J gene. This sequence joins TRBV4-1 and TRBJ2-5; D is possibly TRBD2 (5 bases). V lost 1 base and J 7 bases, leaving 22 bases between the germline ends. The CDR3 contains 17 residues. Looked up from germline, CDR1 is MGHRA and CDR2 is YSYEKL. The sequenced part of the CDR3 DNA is TGCGCCAGCAGCCAAGGTTCGCGTGGAGGTCCCGGCGGGACC. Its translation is CASSQGSRGGPGGT. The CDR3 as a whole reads CASSQGSRGGPGGTQYF.

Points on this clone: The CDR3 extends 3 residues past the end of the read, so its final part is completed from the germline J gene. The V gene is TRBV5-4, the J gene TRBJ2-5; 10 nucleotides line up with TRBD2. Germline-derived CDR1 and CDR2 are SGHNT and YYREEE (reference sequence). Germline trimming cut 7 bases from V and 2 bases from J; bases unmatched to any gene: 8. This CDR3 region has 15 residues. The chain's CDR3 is CASRETSGFQETQYF. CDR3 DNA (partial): TGTGCCAGCCGGGAGACTAGCGGGTTTCAAGAGACC.

CDR3 sequence reads: CASSSDSGINYNEQFF. Incomplete CDR3 DNA: TGTGCCAGCAGTTCTGATAGCGGGATTAACTACAATGAG. V is TRBV27 and J is TRBJ2-1, with 8 bases identical to TRBD2. The read ends 3 residues early relative to the CDR3; the germline J gene fills the gap. CDR1 MNHEY and CDR2 SMNVEV come from the germline V gene (reference sequence). This CDR3 region has 16 residues. J was trimmed by 3 bases and V by 4 bases; bases with no gene match: 8.

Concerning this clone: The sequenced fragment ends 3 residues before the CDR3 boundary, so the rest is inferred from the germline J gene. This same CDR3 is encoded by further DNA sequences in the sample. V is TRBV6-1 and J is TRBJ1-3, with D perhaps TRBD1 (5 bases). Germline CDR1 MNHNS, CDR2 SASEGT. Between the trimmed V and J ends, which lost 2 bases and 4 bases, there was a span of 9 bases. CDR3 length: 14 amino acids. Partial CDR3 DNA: TGTGCCAGCAGTGAACCTTACAGGGGAAACACC. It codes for CASSEPYRGNT. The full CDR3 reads CASSEPYRGNTIYF.

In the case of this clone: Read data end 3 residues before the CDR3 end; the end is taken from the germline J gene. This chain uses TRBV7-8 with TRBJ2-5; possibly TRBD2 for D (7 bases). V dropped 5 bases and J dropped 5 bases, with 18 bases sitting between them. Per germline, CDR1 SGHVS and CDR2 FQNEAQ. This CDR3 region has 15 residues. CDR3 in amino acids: CASSLRRGARETQYF. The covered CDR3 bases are TGTGCCAGCAGCCTCCGCCGGGGGGCCAGGGAGACC.

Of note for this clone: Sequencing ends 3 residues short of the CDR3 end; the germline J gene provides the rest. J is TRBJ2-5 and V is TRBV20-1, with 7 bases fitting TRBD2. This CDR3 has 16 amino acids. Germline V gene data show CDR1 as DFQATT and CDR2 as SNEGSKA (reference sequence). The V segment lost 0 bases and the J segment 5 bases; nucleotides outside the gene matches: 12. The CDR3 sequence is CSARDSGAGSRETQYF. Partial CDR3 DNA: TGCAGTGCTAGAGATAGTGGAGCGGGGTCACGGGAGACC.